The source of this T cell receptor beta chain is a study of Graves' ophthalmopathy and Graves' hyperthyroidism. With 3 bases removed from V and 0 bases from J, the gap between germline ends came to 13 bases. Germline V lookup: CDR1 SGHRS, CDR2 YFSETQ. The CDR3 is 15 residues long. A word on this clonotype: Its antigen is still unknown.

Study-level points and caveats: In blood, most expanded thyroid clonotypes above 0.001 frequency were also detected.

For repertoire sequencing, the TCR beta CDR3 regions were amplified from RNA transcripts. First-round RT-PCR relied on HTBI primers, and a second-round multiplex PCR came next. TCRdb reprocessed the multiplex PCR reads with MiXCR, giving one entry per CDR3 protein. The sample holds approximately 210,000 distinct CDR3 sequences; 20% to 25% are singletons and the top ten take around 40%. The source of this sequence is a woman between 50 and 59 years old with Graves' ophthalmopathy. The sample comprised peripheral blood. The chain uses TRBV5-1 and TRBJ2-7; the D gene is possibly TRBD1 (6 bases). This chain's CDR3 is CASSSGHPSSYEQYF. CDR3 DNA sequence: TGCGCCAGCAGCTCGGGACACCCGAGCTCCTACGAGCAGTACTTC.